This TCR beta chain is drawn from a study of cytomegalovirus exposure and HLA in healthy donors. About the research overall: Unique TCR beta sequences numbering approximately 120 million came from 190 million or so T cells in an earlier analysis.

There are a few counts of this clone. Its target is not known. Findings of the study overall: An observed cluster of highly shared sequence variants was recorded as a likely sequencing artifact.

Both 60 Vbeta primers and 13 Jbeta primers went into the PCR. Some clones are missing from TCRdb's copy, which holds only in-frame ones; the method was immunoSEQ multiplex PCR. The sample includes 100,000 to 150,000 clones, more than 15% of them seen just once. The CDR3 loop spans 13 amino acids. Germline V gene data show CDR1 as SQVTM and CDR2 as ANQGSEA. V gave up 7 bases and J gave up 1 base, with 13 bases separating them. This sequence was found in a female donor in good health and CMV-seropositive. The sequencing sample was made of PBMCs. The rearrangement joins TRBV29-1 to TRBJ2-5, with D possibly TRBD1 on 6 matching bases. The CDR3: CSAGQPVQETQYF. The CDR3 DNA reads as TGCAGCGCTGGACAGCCGGTCCAAGAGACCCAGTACTTC.